These T cell receptor beta chains were read from a single sample in a study of cytomegalovirus exposure and HLA in healthy donors. The assay was immunoSEQ multiplex PCR, and TCRdb's table has in-frame clones only and misses some. Its table lists 35,000 to 45,000 clones. Sequenced input: PBMCs. These receptors came from a male donor in good health and CMV-seronegative. Each CDR3 is given with its conserved first and last residue. The D gene is left open where the match is weak.

v_call: TRBV5-4
d_call: TRBD2
j_call: TRBJ2-1
cdr3_nt: TGTGCCAGCAGCTTGCCTCGGGAGGTGAACAATGAGCAGTTCTTC
cdr3_aa: CASSLPREVNNEQFF

v_call: TRBV7-2
d_call: TRBD2
j_call: TRBJ2-5
cdr3_nt: TGTGCCAGCAGCTTATCCCGACTAGCGACGGGAGAGACCCAGTACTTC
cdr3_aa: CASSLSRLATGETQYF

v_call: TRBV5-1
d_call: TRBD1
j_call: TRBJ1-3
cdr3_nt: TGCGCCAGCAGCTTCGACAGGGGTCCCAAATTCTCTGGAAACACCATATATTTT
cdr3_aa: CASSFDRGPKFSGNTIYF

v_call: TRBV25-1
d_call: -
j_call: TRBJ2-1
cdr3_nt: TGTGCCGGCCCGGGACTTGGGGACAATGAGCAGTTCTTC
cdr3_aa: CAGPGLGDNEQFF

v_call: TRBV7-2
d_call: TRBD2
j_call: TRBJ2-2
cdr3_nt: TGTGCCAGCAGCTTAAGGAACCTAGCGGACACCGGGGAGCTGTTTTTT
cdr3_aa: CASSLRNLADTGELFF

v_call: TRBV4-1
d_call: TRBD1
j_call: TRBJ2-3
cdr3_nt: TGCGCCAGCAGCCTCGGCCCGGGACAGGGAATTGGCACAGATACGCAGTATTTT
cdr3_aa: CASSLGPGQGIGTDTQYF

v_call: TRBV14
d_call: TRBD1
j_call: TRBJ1-1
cdr3_nt: TGTGCCAGCAGCCAAGTTCAGGGGGCCAGGGACACTGAAGCTTTCTTT
cdr3_aa: CASSQVQGARDTEAFF

v_call: TRBV30
d_call: TRBD1
j_call: TRBJ1-4
cdr3_nt: TGTGCCTGGACGGGACAGGGTATCGGAACTAATGAAAAACTGTTTTTT
cdr3_aa: CAWTGQGIGTNEKLFF

v_call: TRBV6-1
d_call: -
j_call: TRBJ2-5
cdr3_nt: TGTGCCAGCAGTGAAGTGAGATCAGGGAGGGAGACCCAGTACTTC
cdr3_aa: CASSEVRSGRETQYF

v_call: TRBV6-5
d_call: TRBD2
j_call: TRBJ2-7
cdr3_nt: TGTGCCAGCAGTAGGGGACTAGCGGGTCCCCACGAGCAGTACTTC
cdr3_aa: CASSRGLAGPHEQYF

v_call: TRBV2
d_call: -
j_call: TRBJ1-5
cdr3_nt: TGTGCCAGCAGTGAAGGGTCATCGGGAGAAACGGGATATAGCAATCAGCCCCAGCATTTT
cdr3_aa: CASSEGSSGETGYSNQPQHF

v_call: TRBV27
d_call: -
j_call: TRBJ2-7
cdr3_nt: TGTGCCAGCGGAGTTGGATACGAGCAGTACTTC
cdr3_aa: CASGVGYEQYF

v_call: TRBV6-1
d_call: TRBD2
j_call: TRBJ2-1
cdr3_nt: TGTGCCAGCAGTGAAGGGGGAGGGCCCGACAATGAGCAGTTCTTC
cdr3_aa: CASSEGGGPDNEQFF

v_call: TRBV27
d_call: -
j_call: TRBJ1-2
cdr3_nt: TGTGCCAGCAGTTTATCAGGGGGGGTCTATGGCTACACCTTC
cdr3_aa: CASSLSGGVYGYTF

v_call: TRBV30
d_call: TRBD2
j_call: TRBJ2-3
cdr3_nt: TGTGCCTGGAGGGGACTAGCGGCCACAGATACGCAGTATTTT
cdr3_aa: CAWRGLAATDTQYF

v_call: TRBV19
d_call: -
j_call: TRBJ2-5
cdr3_nt: TGTGCCAGTAGTATCGGAGGGGTTGAGACCCAGTACTTC
cdr3_aa: CASSIGGVETQYF

v_call: TRBV4-1
d_call: -
j_call: TRBJ1-3
cdr3_nt: TGCGCCAGCAGCCAAGACTGGAGCTCTGGAAACACCATATATTTT
cdr3_aa: CASSQDWSSGNTIYF

v_call: TRBV6-5
d_call: -
j_call: TRBJ1-6
cdr3_nt: TGTGCCAGCAGTGTTGACAGCCCCAATTCACCCCTCCACTTT
cdr3_aa: CASSVDSPNSPLHF

v_call: TRBV9
d_call: -
j_call: TRBJ2-2
cdr3_nt: TGTGCCAGCAGCGCCGCCAGCGGGTACACCGGGGAGCTGTTTTTT
cdr3_aa: CASSAASGYTGELFF

v_call: TRBV28
d_call: -
j_call: TRBJ1-2
cdr3_nt: TGTGCCAGCAGCCCAACCCCGGGGGGGGCCAGGGGCTACACCTTC
cdr3_aa: CASSPTPGGARGYTF

v_call: TRBV6-1
d_call: TRBD1
j_call: TRBJ2-7
cdr3_nt: TGTGCCAGCAGTCCCTGGACAGGGGTCGCCTACGAGCAGTACTTC
cdr3_aa: CASSPWTGVAYEQYF

v_call: TRBV9
d_call: TRBD1
j_call: TRBJ2-1
cdr3_nt: TGTGCCAGCAGCGTATCCGGGACAGGGGGCTCCCCTTACAATGAGCAGTTCTTC
cdr3_aa: CASSVSGTGGSPYNEQFF

v_call: TRBV6-5
d_call: -
j_call: TRBJ2-7
cdr3_nt: TGTGCCAGCAGGGGGACTCGCACCCCCTACGAGCAGTACTTC
cdr3_aa: CASRGTRTPYEQYF

v_call: TRBV5-4
d_call: -
j_call: TRBJ2-2
cdr3_nt: TGTGCCAGCAGCTTGGACACCGGGAGCGGGGAGCTGTTTTTT
cdr3_aa: CASSLDTGSGELFF

v_call: TRBV19
d_call: -
j_call: TRBJ2-3
cdr3_nt: TGTGCCAGTAGTATCCCCACGGGAACCACAGATACGCAGTATTTT
cdr3_aa: CASSIPTGTTDTQYF

v_call: TRBV11-3
d_call: TRBD2
j_call: TRBJ2-1
cdr3_nt: TGTGCCAGCAGCCCCGGAGCGGGAGATTATAATGAGCAGTTCTTC
cdr3_aa: CASSPGAGDYNEQFF

v_call: TRBV27
d_call: TRBD2
j_call: TRBJ2-5
cdr3_nt: TGTGCCAGCAGTTTACTCCGGGAGGCACAAGAGACCCAGTACTTC
cdr3_aa: CASSLLREAQETQYF

v_call: TRBV7-2
d_call: -
j_call: TRBJ1-2
cdr3_nt: TGTGCCAGCAGCTTAGATGGGTCAGGGGACTATGGCTACACCTTC
cdr3_aa: CASSLDGSGDYGYTF

v_call: TRBV18
d_call: TRBD1
j_call: TRBJ2-7
cdr3_nt: TGTGCCAGCTCACCCCGACAGGGGTCCCTCTACGAGCAGTACTTC
cdr3_aa: CASSPRQGSLYEQYF

v_call: TRBV27
d_call: -
j_call: TRBJ2-7
cdr3_nt: TGTGCCAGCAGAATCGAGCCCTCTTACGAGCAGTACTTC
cdr3_aa: CASRIEPSYEQYF

v_call: TRBV4-2
d_call: -
j_call: TRBJ2-7
cdr3_nt: TGTGCCAGCAGCCCCCAGACAGCATATGAAGAGCAGTACTTC
cdr3_aa: CASSPQTAYEEQYF

v_call: TRBV7-6
d_call: TRBD2
j_call: TRBJ2-3
cdr3_nt: TGTGCCAGCAGCAACCCCTTACGGGAGGAGGCAGATACGCAGTATTTT
cdr3_aa: CASSNPLREEADTQYF

v_call: TRBV5-1
d_call: TRBD2
j_call: TRBJ2-1
cdr3_nt: TGCGCCAGCAGCTTAGGAAGCGGGACCTACAATGAGCAGTTCTTC
cdr3_aa: CASSLGSGTYNEQFF

v_call: TRBV4-1
d_call: -
j_call: TRBJ2-7
cdr3_nt: TGCGCCAGCAGCCAAGAAGCCAGCGGGTCTACCTACGAGCAGTACTTC
cdr3_aa: CASSQEASGSTYEQYF

v_call: TRBV7-2
d_call: TRBD2
j_call: TRBJ2-7
cdr3_nt: TGTGCCAGCAGCGGGGGGGTCGGAACCTACGAGCAGTACTTC
cdr3_aa: CASSGGVGTYEQYF

v_call: TRBV27
d_call: -
j_call: TRBJ2-1
cdr3_nt: TGTGCCAGCAGTTTCAATCTTCCGGTGAATGAGCAGTTCTTC
cdr3_aa: CASSFNLPVNEQFF

v_call: TRBV29-1
d_call: -
j_call: TRBJ2-3
cdr3_nt: TGCAGCCTACGCCCGGGGGGCGGCACAGATACGCAGTATTTT
cdr3_aa: CSLRPGGGTDTQYF

v_call: TRBV25-1
d_call: TRBD1
j_call: TRBJ2-7
cdr3_nt: TGTGCCAGCAGTGACGGTGGGACAGGCCATCCCTACGAGCAGTACTTC
cdr3_aa: CASSDGGTGHPYEQYF

v_call: TRBV18
d_call: TRBD1
j_call: TRBJ2-2
cdr3_nt: TGTGCCAGCTCGGGGACAGACCCCACCGGGGAGCTGTTTTTT
cdr3_aa: CASSGTDPTGELFF

v_call: TRBV2
d_call: TRBD1
j_call: TRBJ1-5
cdr3_nt: TGTGCCAGCAGGATTGGGACAGATAGCAATCAGCCCCAGCATTTT
cdr3_aa: CASRIGTDSNQPQHF

v_call: TRBV19
d_call: -
j_call: TRBJ2-7
cdr3_nt: TGTGCCAGTAAACCAGCGGGCGCCCTCTACGAGCAGTACTTC
cdr3_aa: CASKPAGALYEQYF

v_call: TRBV7-3
d_call: -
j_call: TRBJ2-7
cdr3_nt: TGTGCCAGCAGCTTAGGCCGAGGAGAGGTGTACTTC
cdr3_aa: CASSLGRGEVYF

v_call: TRBV7-6
d_call: TRBD1
j_call: TRBJ2-7
cdr3_nt: TGTGCCAGCAGCCTCGACAGGGGGTTATCCTACGAGCAGTACTTC
cdr3_aa: CASSLDRGLSYEQYF

v_call: TRBV7-9
d_call: -
j_call: TRBJ2-5
cdr3_nt: TGTGCCAGCAGGGCGGGGGCGGTTCAAGAGACCCAGTACTTC
cdr3_aa: CASRAGAVQETQYF

v_call: TRBV7-9
d_call: -
j_call: TRBJ2-4
cdr3_nt: TGTGCCAGCAGCCCCTGGGGGGAAAACATTCAGTACTTC
cdr3_aa: CASSPWGENIQYF

v_call: TRBV7-7
d_call: TRBD1
j_call: TRBJ2-5
cdr3_nt: TGTGCCAGCACACCTATCAGGGGGCAGGAGACCCAGTACTTC
cdr3_aa: CASTPIRGQETQYF

v_call: TRBV18
d_call: -
j_call: TRBJ1-4
cdr3_nt: TGTGCCAGCTCACCGGCAGAAGAAAAACTGTTTTTT
cdr3_aa: CASSPAEEKLFF

v_call: TRBV27
d_call: TRBD2
j_call: TRBJ2-7
cdr3_nt: TGTGCCAGCAGCTCCCTCCCGGGACTAGCGGGAGGTAGCGAGCAGTACTTC
cdr3_aa: CASSSLPGLAGGSEQYF

v_call: TRBV7-6
d_call: -
j_call: TRBJ2-1
cdr3_nt: TGTGCCAGCAGCCGTTGGGGGGATGAGCAGTTCTTC
cdr3_aa: CASSRWGDEQFF

v_call: TRBV19
d_call: -
j_call: TRBJ2-1
cdr3_nt: TGTGCCAGTAGTATCGGCGGGACTCTATCCTACAATGAGCAGTTCTTC
cdr3_aa: CASSIGGTLSYNEQFF

v_call: TRBV6-1
d_call: -
j_call: TRBJ1-1
cdr3_nt: TGTGCCAGCAGTGGCCAATTAGTGAACACTGAAGCTTTCTTT
cdr3_aa: CASSGQLVNTEAFF